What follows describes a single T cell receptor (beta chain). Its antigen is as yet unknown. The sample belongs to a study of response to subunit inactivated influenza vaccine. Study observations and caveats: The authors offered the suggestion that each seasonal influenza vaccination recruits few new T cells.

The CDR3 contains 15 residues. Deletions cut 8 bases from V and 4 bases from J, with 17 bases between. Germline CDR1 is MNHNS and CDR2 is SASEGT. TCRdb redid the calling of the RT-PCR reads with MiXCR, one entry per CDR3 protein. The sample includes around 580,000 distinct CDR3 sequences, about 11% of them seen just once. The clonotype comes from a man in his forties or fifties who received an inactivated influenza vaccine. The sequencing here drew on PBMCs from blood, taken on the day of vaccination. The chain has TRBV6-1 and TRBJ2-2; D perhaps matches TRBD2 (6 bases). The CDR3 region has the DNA TGTGCCAGCGTCCCACGGCCGGGAGCCACCGGGGAGCTGTTTTTT. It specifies CASVPRPGATGELFF.